Reported below is one T cell receptor beta chain. The data were obtained in a study of blood T cell repertoires in COVID-19. Overall study: The samples span acute and convalescent COVID-19 from the United States, Italy and Spain.

The data were produced by immunoSEQ multiplex PCR, yet TCRdb's version contains in-frame clones alone and is incomplete. The sample includes roughly 190,000 clones, roughly 86% seen only once; the top ten take roughly 3.3%. V gave up 11 bases and J gave up 9 bases; unmatched junction bases: 14. Germline CDR1 is MNHEY and CDR2 is SVGAGI. The CDR3 is 14 amino acids. The clonotype was recovered from a man in his 70s with acute or convalescent COVID-19. Sequencing was performed on peripheral blood. The chain is built from TRBV6-5 and TRBJ2-1; 9 nucleotides align to TRBD2. CDR3 sequence (DNA): TGTGCCGCCGCTACGTCGAGCGGGAGGATTGAGCAGTTCTTC. Amino acid sequence: CAAATSSGRIEQFF.